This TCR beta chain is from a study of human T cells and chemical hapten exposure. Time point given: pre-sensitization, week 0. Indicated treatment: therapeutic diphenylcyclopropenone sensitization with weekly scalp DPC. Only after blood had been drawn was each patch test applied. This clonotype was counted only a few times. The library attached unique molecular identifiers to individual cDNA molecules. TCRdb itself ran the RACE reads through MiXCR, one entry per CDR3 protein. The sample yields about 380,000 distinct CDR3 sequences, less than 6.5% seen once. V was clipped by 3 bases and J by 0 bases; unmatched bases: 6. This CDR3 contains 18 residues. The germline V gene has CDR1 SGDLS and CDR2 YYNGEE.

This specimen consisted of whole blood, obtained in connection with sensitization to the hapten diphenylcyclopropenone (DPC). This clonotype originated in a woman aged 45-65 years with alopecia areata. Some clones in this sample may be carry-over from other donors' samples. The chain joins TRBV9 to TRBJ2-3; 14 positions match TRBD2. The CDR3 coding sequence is TGTGCCAGCAGCGCTCAGGGACTAGCGGGAGTTAGCACAGATACGCAGTATTTT. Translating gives CASSAQGLAGVSTDTQYF.